One sample yielded the 5 T cell receptor beta chains listed below, sequenced in a study of T-cell memory formation after mild COVID-19. TCRdb fed the 5' RACE reads into MiXCR, producing one record per CDR3 protein. The table includes around 200,000 distinct CDR3 sequences, 20% to 25% detected once. The sample taken for sequencing was PBMCs or a T cell subset sorted from them (not recorded which). These TCRs come from an adult woman who had mild COVID-19 (a few samples of this study predate the infection). Cell type and time point are not known.

There are a few counts of this clonotype. V and J are TRBV5-5 and TRBJ1-6, with TRBD1 identical over 7 bases. The germline V gene encodes CDR1 SGHKS and CDR2 YYEKEE (reference sequence). The CDR3 is 14 residues long. V was clipped by 2 bases and J by 6 bases; unmatched bases: 2. CDR3: CASSFDRANSPLHF. The CDR3 bases are TGTGCCAGCAGCTTTGACAGGGCTAATTCACCCCTCCACTTT.

V and J are TRBV27 and TRBJ1-5; TRBD1 matches 7 bases. CDR1 and CDR2 from the germline V gene are MNHEY and SMNVEV (reference sequence). The ends lost 5 bases at V and 1 base at J; junction bases unmatched: 2. The CDR3 spans 14 residues. This chain's CDR3 is CASSRQGSNQPQHF. The CDR3 DNA reads TGTGCCAGCAGTAGACAGGGCAGCAATCAGCCCCAGCATTTT.

The V gene is TRBV4-1, the J gene TRBJ2-3, with TRBD2 matching 9 bases. There are 17 residues in the CDR3. V dropped 0 bases and J dropped 0; count of bases not matched to a gene: 4. From germline, CDR1 is MGHRA and CDR2 YSYEKL. The CDR3 here is CASSQEIAGESTDTQYF. The CDR3 DNA follows: TGCGCCAGCAGCCAAGAGATAGCGGGGGAGAGCACAGATACGCAGTATTTT.

This clonotype occurred a few times. The J gene is TRBJ1-5, the V gene TRBV27, with D perhaps matching TRBD1 (6 bases). In germline, CDR1 is MNHEY, CDR2 SMNVEV (reference sequence). This CDR3 contains 15 residues. The V and J ends lost 3 bases and 7 bases respectively, with 16 bases between them. CDR3 in amino acids: CASSLVWGARQPQHF. The CDR3 DNA reads TGTGCCAGCAGTTTGGTTTGGGGGGCTAGACAGCCCCAGCATTTT.

This chain's CDR3 is CASSMGLAGHEQYF. DNA for the CDR3: TGTGCCAGCAGCATGGGACTAGCGGGACACGAGCAGTACTTC. The rearrangement joins TRBV7-3 to TRBJ2-7; 13 bases agree with TRBD2. The V gene end was trimmed by 5 bases and the J gene end by 5 bases; junction bases not matched to a gene: 3. CDR3 length equals 14 residues. Germline V gives CDR1 SGHTA, CDR2 FQGTGA.